One sample yielded the 21 T cell receptor beta chains listed below, sequenced in a study of T cell repertoires in cytomegalovirus infection. From the reads, TCRdb called clonotypes with MiXCR, one entry per CDR3 protein. The sample consists of about 700,000 distinct CDR3 sequences, roughly 33% of them appearing once. No antigen is known for these receptors. Sequenced here: cultured PBMCs, sampled from culture after CMV antigen stimulation. These receptors all stem from a human donor in good health (CMV status not recorded). Some clones in this sample may be carry-over from other donors' samples.

The CDR3 loop reads CSAQTSGRSGGTDTQYF. The CDR3 nucleotides are TGCAGTGCTCAGACTAGCGGGAGATCTGGGGGCACAGATACGCAGTATTTT. The chain uses TRBV20-1 and TRBJ2-3; 12 nucleotides align to TRBD2. Trimming removed 5 bases from V and 1 base from J; junction bases left unmatched: 10. CDR1 DFQATT and CDR2 SNEGSKA come from the germline V gene (reference sequence). There are 17 residues in the CDR3.

The chain couples TRBV7-6 to TRBJ2-1, with a weak D call TRBD1 (6 bases). V dropped 1 base and J dropped 10 bases, with 14 bases sitting between them. This CDR3 is built from 14 residues. Germline CDR1 and CDR2: SGHVS and FNYEAQ. DNA for the CDR3: TGTGCCAGCAGCTTAGATCAGTCGACAGGCGAGCAGTTCTTC. Its protein product is CASSLDQSTGEQFF.

This clonotype was counted between two and nine times. This is likely a read error, given that the CDR3 carries no conserved phenylalanine or tryptophan at its end. No DNA is shown, since the ends of the CDR3 on it are uncertain; the CDR3 is the one TCRdb lists. The gene calls are TRBV7-8 and TRBJ2-7; the D call in the table, TRBD1, was not verified against the DNA. Germline CDR1 SGHVS, CDR2 FQNEAQ. The CDR3 has 13 residues if both end residues are counted. The CDR3 loop is CASSLEATGTRTD.

V is TRBV6-2 or TRBV6-3 and J is TRBJ2-5, with 7 positions matching TRBD2. This CDR3 region has 15 residues. The germline CDR1 and CDR2 sequences are MNHEY and SVGEGT. Trimming took 4 bases from V and 3 from J; bases not matched to a gene: 8. The CDR3, as DNA: TGTGCCAGCAGTTTTGGGGTGGGGGGGGAAGAGACCCAGTACTTC. Translating gives CASSFGVGGEETQYF.

This clonotype was seen many times. This chain connects TRBV7-2 to TRBJ2-7, with TRBD2 identical over 7 bases. CDR3 size: 15 residues. V lost 4 bases, J lost 6 bases, and 12 bases stayed unmatched. Per germline, CDR1 SGHTA and CDR2 FQGNSA. CDR3 coding DNA: TGTGCCAGCAGCTCCCTGGGACTATCCTCCGCCGAGCAGTACTTC. It specifies CASSSLGLSSAEQYF.

This clonotype was counted only a few times. DNA for the CDR3: TGCGCCAGCAGCCAAGACTGGGGGAGGCTAGCGGGACCCCTTTACGAGCAGTACTTC. It codes for CASSQDWGRLAGPLYEQYF. This chain uses TRBV4-1 with TRBJ2-7; 9 nucleotides match TRBD2. After removal of 0 bases from V and 4 bases from J, the junction contained 16 bases not matched to a gene. This CDR3 is built from 19 residues. Germline V CDR1 and CDR2: MGHRA, YSYEKL.

The CDR3 bases are TGTGCCAGCACTTTAGTTAGGGGACAAAGCTACGAGCAGTACTTC. Translating it yields CASTLVRGQSYEQYF. V usage is TRBV6-1 and J usage is TRBJ2-7; a weak D match, TRBD1 (6 bases). The V end lost 7 bases, the J end lost 3 bases, and 19 bases lay between the germline ends. Germline loops: CDR1 MNHNS, CDR2 SASEGT. CDR3 length equals 15 residues.

A few counts support this clonotype. The rearrangement uses TRBV28 and TRBJ1-5; D is unresolved. The length of the CDR3 is 13 residues. Trimming shortened V by 5 bases and J by 4 bases, and 9 bases separated the two germline ends. Germline CDR1 and CDR2: MDHEN and SYDVKM. The CDR3 region has the DNA TGTGCCAGCAGTACACCGCCTAATCAGCCCCAGCATTTT. Protein product: CASSTPPNQPQHF.

This sequence joins TRBV7-8 and TRBJ1-5; no firm D call. In germline, CDR1 is SGHVS, CDR2 FQNEAQ. There are 14 residues in the CDR3. Trimming removed 5 bases from V and 2 bases from J, with 10 bases in between. The CDR3 reads CASSPRSGNQPQHF. The DNA of the CDR3 is TGTGCCAGCAGCCCCCGGTCTGGCAATCAGCCCCAGCATTTT.

This chain joins TRBV6-4 and TRBJ2-5; 8 bases agree with TRBD2. With V trimmed by 2 bases and J by 8 bases, 16 bases remained unmatched. CDR1 and CDR2 (germline): MRHNA, SNTAGT. This CDR3 comprises 17 residues. The CDR3 is CASSDGIAGPRYETQYF. In nucleotides, the CDR3 is TGTGCCAGCAGTGACGGAATAGCGGGACCAAGATATGAAACCCAGTACTTC.

This clonotype was observed a handful of times. The V gene is TRBV7-8, the J gene TRBJ2-1; TRBD1 agrees at 9 bases. Trimming cost V 3 bases and J 3 bases; bases outside gene matches: 6. This CDR3 has 16 residues. Germline V CDR1 and CDR2: SGHVS, FQNEAQ. The CDR3 protein is CASSFHGTGNYNEQFF. The CDR3 bases are TGTGCCAGCAGCTTCCACGGGACAGGGAACTACAATGAGCAGTTCTTC.

This rearrangement joins TRBV2 to TRBJ2-1; 7 bases line up with TRBD2. The CDR3 is 15 residues long. In germline, CDR1 is SNHLY, CDR2 FYNNEI. After removal of 6 bases from V and 2 bases from J, the junction contained 7 bases not matched to a gene. The CDR3 nucleotides are TGTGCCAGCAGACTACTAGCGAGTACCTACAATGAGCAGTTCTTC. Translating gives CASRLLASTYNEQFF.

This chain joins TRBV20-1 and TRBJ1-1; perhaps TRBD1 as D (5 bases). Germline V gene data show CDR1 as DFQATT and CDR2 as SNEGSKA (reference sequence). This CDR3 contains 15 residues. Trimming left V 5 bases short and J 4 bases short, with 20 bases between. The CDR3 region has the DNA TGCAGTGCTGCAAAAGGGGCACAGCTACTCACTGAAGCTTTCTTT. Translating gives CSAAKGAQLLTEAFF.

This clonotype was observed a handful of times. The gene calls are TRBV7-2 and TRBJ2-1; no reliable D call. Between the trimmed V and J ends, which lost 0 bases and 3 bases, there was a span of 9 bases. CDR1 is SGHTA, CDR2 FQGNSA, per germline. This CDR3 has 15 residues. CDR3 loop: CASSLAGIIYNEQFF. The CDR3 DNA sequence: TGTGCCAGCAGCTTAGCGGGAATCATCTACAATGAGCAGTTCTTC. Full variable domain (remainder filled in from reference TRBV7-2 and TRBJ2-1): GAGVSQSPSNKVTEKGKDVELRCDPISGHTALYWYRQSLGQGLEFLIYFQGNSAPDKSGLPSDRFSAERTGGSVSTLTIQRTQQEDSAVYLCASSLAGIIYNEQFFGPGTRLTVL.

The table lists this clonotype with many counts. This chain joins TRBV12-3 or TRBV12-4 and TRBJ1-1, with 8 bases matching TRBD1. Germline trimming cut 6 bases from V and 7 bases from J; bases unmatched to any gene: 4. The CDR3 is 12 residues long. CDR3 in amino acids: CASSSGQGEAFF. Here the CDR3 DNA reads TGTGCCAGCAGCTCAGGACAGGGTGAAGCTTTCTTT.

In its sample, this clonotype was seen a few times. The chain employs TRBV6-1 and TRBJ2-7, with 7 bases identical to TRBD2. J lost 0 bases, V lost 2 bases, and 4 bases had no gene match. The CDR3 spans 15 residues. CDR1 is MNHNS, CDR2 SASEGT, per germline. The CDR3 here is CASSEFGRSSYEQYF. The CDR3 nucleotides read TGTGCCAGCAGTGAATTCGGGAGGAGCTCCTACGAGCAGTACTTC.

The J gene is TRBJ1-5, the V gene TRBV5-8, with unresolved D. Germline values: CDR1 SGHTS, CDR2 YDEGEE. V gave up 4 bases and J gave up 4 bases, with 9 bases separating them. This CDR3 is built from 13 residues. CDR3: CASSPEENQPQHF. CDR3 DNA sequence: TGTGCCAGCAGCCCCGAAGAGAATCAGCCCCAGCATTTT.

This clonotype was picked up a small number of times. CDR3 nucleotides: TGCAGTGCCCTAGGGGACAGGGGGCCAGAGACCCAGTACTTC. Its protein is CSALGDRGPETQYF. The chain couples TRBV20-1 to TRBJ2-5, with TRBD1 matching over 12 bases. The CDR3 is 14 amino acids. J was trimmed by 4 bases and V by 6 bases; bases with no gene match: 6. Looked up from germline, CDR1 is DFQATT and CDR2 is SNEGSKA (reference sequence).

V and J are TRBV5-1 and TRBJ2-3, with 7 bases lining up with TRBD2. V gave up 1 base and J gave up 4 bases; unmatched junction bases: 9. Germline CDR1 is SGHRS and CDR2 is YFSETQ. This CDR3 has 16 residues. The CDR3 protein is CASSLSTLAGADTQYF. DNA of the CDR3: TGCGCCAGCAGCTTGTCTACTCTCGCGGGGGCAGATACGCAGTATTTT.

The V and J genes are TRBV12-3 or TRBV12-4 and TRBJ2-7; D call uncertain. Deletions cut 6 bases from V and 5 bases from J, with 20 bases between. CDR3 size: 15 residues. The CDR3: CASSKETPGTHEQYF. CDR3 in DNA: TGTGCCAGCAGCAAAGAGACCCCAGGAACCCACGAGCAGTACTTC.

The chain links TRBV20-1 to TRBJ1-1; possible D gene TRBD1, 5 bases. The CDR3 loop spans 11 amino acids. Germline assignment: CDR1 DFQATT and CDR2 SNEGSKA (reference sequence). With 7 bases removed from V and 8 bases from J, the gap between germline ends came to 14 bases. This CDR3 reads CSVSRQGEAFF. DNA of the CDR3: TGCAGTGTTTCTCGGCAGGGCGAAGCTTTCTTT.